This TCR beta chain was captured by sequencing in a study of PD-L1 blockade in urothelial cancer. The wider study: Samples came from 3 weeks, at the second dose, and 6 weeks into treatment.

This sample's time point: pretreatment peripheral blood. Data came from immunoSEQ multiplex PCR; TCRdb stores just in-frame clones and leaves some out. The profile shows 70,000 to 85,000 clones, roughly nine tenths of them singletons. Germline V lookup: CDR1 SGDLS, CDR2 YYNGEE. CDR3 length: 16 amino acids. V lost 0 bases to trimming and J lost 4 bases, with 16 bases between them. This TCR was sampled from a man between 70 and 80 years old with urothelial cancer. This chain uses TRBV9 with TRBJ1-2, with a tentative D call TRBD1 (6 bases). Sequences were derived from PBMCs, sampled around atezolizumab (anti-PD-L1) treatment. This CDR3 reads CASSVGGQGRSYGYTF. In DNA form, the CDR3 reads TGTGCCAGCAGCGTAGGGGGGCAGGGACGGTCCTATGGCTACACCTTC. Complete variable domain (other parts from reference TRBV9 and TRBJ1-2): DSGVTQTPKHLITATGQRVTLRCSPRSGDLSVYWYQQSLDQGLQFLIQYYNGEERAKGNILERFSAQQFPDLHSELNLSSLELGDSALYFCASSVGGQGRSYGYTFGSGTRLTVV.